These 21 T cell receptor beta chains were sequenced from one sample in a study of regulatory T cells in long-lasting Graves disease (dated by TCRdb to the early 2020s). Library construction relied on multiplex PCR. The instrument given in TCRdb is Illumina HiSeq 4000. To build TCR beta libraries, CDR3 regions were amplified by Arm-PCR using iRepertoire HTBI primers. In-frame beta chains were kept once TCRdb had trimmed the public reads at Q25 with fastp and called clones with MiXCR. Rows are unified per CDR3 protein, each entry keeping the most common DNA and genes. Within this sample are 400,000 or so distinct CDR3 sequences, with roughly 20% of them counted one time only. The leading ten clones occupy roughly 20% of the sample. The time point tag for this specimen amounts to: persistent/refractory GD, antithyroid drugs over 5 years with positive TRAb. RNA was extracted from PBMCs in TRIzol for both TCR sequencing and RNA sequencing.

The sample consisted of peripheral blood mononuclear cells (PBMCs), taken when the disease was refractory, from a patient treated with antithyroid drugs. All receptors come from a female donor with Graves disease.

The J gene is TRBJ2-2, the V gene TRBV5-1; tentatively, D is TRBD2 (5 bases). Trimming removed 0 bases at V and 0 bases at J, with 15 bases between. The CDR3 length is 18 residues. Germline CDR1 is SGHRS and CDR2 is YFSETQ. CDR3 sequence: CASSLESGVHANTGELFF. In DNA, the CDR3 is TGCGCCAGCAGCTTGGAAAGCGGAGTACACGCGAACACCGGGGAGCTGTTTTTT.

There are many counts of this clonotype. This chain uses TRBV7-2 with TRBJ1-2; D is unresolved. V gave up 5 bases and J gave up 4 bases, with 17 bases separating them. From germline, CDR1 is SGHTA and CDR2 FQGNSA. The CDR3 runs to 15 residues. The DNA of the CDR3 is TGTGCCAGCAGCCCCGGAGGGCTAGGTGGCTATGGCTACACCTTC. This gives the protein CASSPGGLGGYGYTF. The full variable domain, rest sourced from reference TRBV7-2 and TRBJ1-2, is GAGVSQSPSNKVTEKGKDVELRCDPISGHTALYWYRQSLGQGLEFLIYFQGNSAPDKSGLPSDRFSAERTGGSVSTLTIQRTQQEDSAVYLCASSPGGLGGYGYTFGSGTRLTVV.

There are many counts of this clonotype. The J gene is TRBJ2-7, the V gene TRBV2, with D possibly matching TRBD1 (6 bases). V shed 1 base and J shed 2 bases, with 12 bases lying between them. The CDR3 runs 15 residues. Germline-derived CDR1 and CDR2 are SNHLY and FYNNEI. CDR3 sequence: CASSEDRVLTYEQYF. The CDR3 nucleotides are TGTGCCAGCAGTGAAGACAGGGTGTTGACCTACGAGCAGTACTTC.

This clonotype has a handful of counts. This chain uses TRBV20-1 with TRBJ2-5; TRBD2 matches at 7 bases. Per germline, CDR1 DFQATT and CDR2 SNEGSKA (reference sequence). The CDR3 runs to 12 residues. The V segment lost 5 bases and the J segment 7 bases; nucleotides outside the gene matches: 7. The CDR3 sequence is CSAQREVGTQYF. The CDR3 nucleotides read TGCAGTGCTCAGCGGGAAGTGGGGACCCAGTACTTC.

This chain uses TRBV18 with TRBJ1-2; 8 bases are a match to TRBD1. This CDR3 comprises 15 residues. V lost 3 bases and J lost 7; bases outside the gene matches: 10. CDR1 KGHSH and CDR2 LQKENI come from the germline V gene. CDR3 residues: CASSPMDRARVGYTF. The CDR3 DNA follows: TGTGCCAGCTCACCGATGGACAGGGCGAGGGTTGGCTACACCTTC.

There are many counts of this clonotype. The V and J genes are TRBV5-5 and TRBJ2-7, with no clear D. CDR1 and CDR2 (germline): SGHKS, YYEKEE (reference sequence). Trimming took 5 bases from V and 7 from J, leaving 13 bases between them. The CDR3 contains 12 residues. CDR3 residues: CASSSSVGEQYF. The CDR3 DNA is TGTGCCAGCAGTTCCTCGGTAGGGGAGCAGTACTTC.

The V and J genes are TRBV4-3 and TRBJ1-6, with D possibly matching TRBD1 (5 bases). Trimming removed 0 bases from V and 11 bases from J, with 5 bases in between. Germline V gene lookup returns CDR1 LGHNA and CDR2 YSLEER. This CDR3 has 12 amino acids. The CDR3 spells CASSQEGAPLHF. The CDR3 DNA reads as TGCGCCAGCAGCCAAGAGGGGGCACCCCTCCACTTT.

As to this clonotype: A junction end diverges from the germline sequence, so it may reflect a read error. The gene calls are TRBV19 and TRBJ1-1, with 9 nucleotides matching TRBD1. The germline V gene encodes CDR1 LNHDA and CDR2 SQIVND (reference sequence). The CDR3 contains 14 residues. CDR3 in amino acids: CVSSPGQGYTEAFF. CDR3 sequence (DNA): TGTGTCAGTAGCCCGGGACAGGGATACACTGAAGCTTTCTTT.

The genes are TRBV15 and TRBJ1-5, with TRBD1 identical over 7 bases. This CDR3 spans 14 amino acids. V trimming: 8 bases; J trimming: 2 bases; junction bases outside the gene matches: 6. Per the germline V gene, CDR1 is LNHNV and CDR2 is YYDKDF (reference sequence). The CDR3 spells CATRDSNGNQPQHF. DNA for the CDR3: TGTGCCACCCGGGACAGTAATGGCAATCAGCCCCAGCATTTT. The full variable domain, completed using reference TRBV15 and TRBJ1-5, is DAMVIQNPRYQVTQFGKPVTLSCSQTLNHNVMYWYQQKSSQAPKLLFHYYDKDFNNEADTPDNFQSRRPNTSFCFLDIRSPGLGDTAMYLCATRDSNGNQPQHFGDGTRLSIL.

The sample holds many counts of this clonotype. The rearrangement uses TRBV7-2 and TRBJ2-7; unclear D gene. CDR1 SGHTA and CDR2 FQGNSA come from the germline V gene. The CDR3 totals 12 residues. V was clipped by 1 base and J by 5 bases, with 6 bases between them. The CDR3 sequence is CASSLVSHEQYF. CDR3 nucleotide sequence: TGTGCCAGCAGCTTAGTATCTCACGAGCAGTACTTC.

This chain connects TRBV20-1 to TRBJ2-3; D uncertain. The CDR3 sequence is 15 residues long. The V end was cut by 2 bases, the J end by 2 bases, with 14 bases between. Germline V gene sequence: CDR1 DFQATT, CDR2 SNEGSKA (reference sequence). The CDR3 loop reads CSARTGTFITDTQYF. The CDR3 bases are TGCAGTGCTAGAACCGGCACGTTTATCACAGATACGCAGTATTTT.

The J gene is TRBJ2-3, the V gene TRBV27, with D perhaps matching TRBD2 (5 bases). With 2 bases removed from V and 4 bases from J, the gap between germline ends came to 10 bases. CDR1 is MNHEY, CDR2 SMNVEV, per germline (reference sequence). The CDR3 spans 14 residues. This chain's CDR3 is CASSLLGSSDTQYF. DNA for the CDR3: TGTGCCAGCAGTTTACTGGGGAGCTCAGATACGCAGTATTTT.

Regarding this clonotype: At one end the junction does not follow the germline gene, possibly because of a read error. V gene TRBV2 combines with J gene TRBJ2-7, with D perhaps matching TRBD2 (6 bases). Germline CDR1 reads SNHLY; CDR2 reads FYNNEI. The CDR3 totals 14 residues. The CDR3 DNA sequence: TGTGCCAGCAGCCGGGACTTGAGCTCCTACGAGCGGTACTTC. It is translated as CASSRDLSSYERYF.

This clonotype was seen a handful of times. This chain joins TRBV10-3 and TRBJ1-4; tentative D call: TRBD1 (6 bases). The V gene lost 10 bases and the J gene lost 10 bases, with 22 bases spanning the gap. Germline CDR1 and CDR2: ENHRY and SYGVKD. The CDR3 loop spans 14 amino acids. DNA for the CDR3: TGTGCCACGACTGAGACAGGCCCCTCCGGAAAACTGTTTTTT. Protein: CATTETGPSGKLFF.

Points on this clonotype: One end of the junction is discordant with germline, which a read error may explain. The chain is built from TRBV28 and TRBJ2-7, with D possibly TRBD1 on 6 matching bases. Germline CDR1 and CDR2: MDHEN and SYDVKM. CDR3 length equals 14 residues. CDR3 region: CASSFRDNSCEQYF. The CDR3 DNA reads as TGTGCCAGCAGTTTCCGGGACAACTCCTGCGAGCAGTACTTC.

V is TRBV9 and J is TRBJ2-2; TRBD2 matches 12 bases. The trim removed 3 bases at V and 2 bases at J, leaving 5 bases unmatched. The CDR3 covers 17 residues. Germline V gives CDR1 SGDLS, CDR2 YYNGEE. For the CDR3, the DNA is TGTGCCAGCAGCGGAGGACTAGCGGGGACAAACACCGGGGAGCTGTTTTTT. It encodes CASSGGLAGTNTGELFF.

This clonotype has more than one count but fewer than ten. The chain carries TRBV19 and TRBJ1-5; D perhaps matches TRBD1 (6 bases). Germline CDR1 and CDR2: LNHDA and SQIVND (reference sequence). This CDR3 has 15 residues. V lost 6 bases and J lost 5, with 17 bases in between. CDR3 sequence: CASRATGISHQPQHF. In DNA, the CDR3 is TGTGCCAGTAGGGCCACAGGGATAAGCCATCAGCCCCAGCATTTT.

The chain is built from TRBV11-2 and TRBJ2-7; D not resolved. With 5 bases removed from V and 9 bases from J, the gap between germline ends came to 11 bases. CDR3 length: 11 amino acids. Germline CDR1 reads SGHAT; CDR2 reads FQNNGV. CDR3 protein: CASSPGSGQYF. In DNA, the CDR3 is TGTGCCAGCAGCCCGGGTTCAGGGCAGTACTTC.

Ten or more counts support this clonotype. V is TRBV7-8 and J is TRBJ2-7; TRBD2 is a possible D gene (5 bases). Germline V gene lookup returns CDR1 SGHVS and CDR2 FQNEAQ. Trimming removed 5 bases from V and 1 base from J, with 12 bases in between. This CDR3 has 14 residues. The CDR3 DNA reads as TGTGCCAGCAGCCTAGGACTCCTTTCCTACGAGCAGTACTTC. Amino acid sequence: CASSLGLLSYEQYF.

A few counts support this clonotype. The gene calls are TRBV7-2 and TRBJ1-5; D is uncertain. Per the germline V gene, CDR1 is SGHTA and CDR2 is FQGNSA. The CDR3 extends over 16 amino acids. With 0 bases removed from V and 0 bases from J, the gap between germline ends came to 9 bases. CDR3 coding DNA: TGTGCCAGCAGCTTAGCCGCAGGTCTTAGCAATCAGCCCCAGCATTTT. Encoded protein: CASSLAAGLSNQPQHF.

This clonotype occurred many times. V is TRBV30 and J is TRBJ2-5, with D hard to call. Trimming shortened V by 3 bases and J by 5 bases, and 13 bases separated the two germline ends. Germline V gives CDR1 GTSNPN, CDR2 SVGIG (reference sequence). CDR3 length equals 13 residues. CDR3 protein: CAWSTRRWETQYF. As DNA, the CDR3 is TGTGCCTGGAGCACCAGGCGGTGGGAGACCCAGTACTTC.